The clone carrying this T cell receptor (beta chain) was counted a single time. These data originate in a study of CD8 T cells in Susac syndrome. Study information: Patients with Susac syndrome who were sequenced included 5 or 6 with active disease and eight or nine in remission.

Germline V gene sequence: CDR1 SGHNT, CDR2 YYREEE (reference sequence). Trimming stripped 0 bases from V and 5 bases from J, with 12 bases between. The CDR3 contains 14 residues. Reverse transcription used roughly 0.45 to 1 ug RNA and random hexamers. From the immunoSEQ multiplex PCR reads, TCRdb called clonotypes with MiXCR, one entry per CDR3 protein. Of under 80,000 distinct CDR3 sequences in the sample, around 93% were seen once. This clonotype was obtained from a human donor with Susac syndrome. The sample was CD4+ T cells from PBMCs. V usage is TRBV5-4 and J usage is TRBJ2-7; the D gene is possibly TRBD2 (5 bases). CDR3 in amino acids: CASSLAGERDEQYF. CDR3 nucleotides: TGTGCCAGCAGCTTGGCCGGGGAAAGGGACGAGCAGTACTTC.